The 31 T cell receptor beta chains reported below all come from one sample, sequenced in a study of blood T cell repertoires in COVID-19. Sequencing used immunoSEQ multiplex PCR; TCRdb keeps in-frame clones, though not all of them. The table includes 150,000 to 200,000 clones, around 80% detected once. The sequencing sample was made of peripheral blood. The receptors were gathered from a woman aged 80 or over with acute or convalescent COVID-19.

The chain combines TRBV9 with TRBJ1-1; D is perhaps TRBD1 (5 bases). Germline CDR1 SGDLS, CDR2 YYNGEE. Trimming removed 0 bases at V and 11 bases at J, with 11 bases between. This CDR3 contains 12 residues. The CDR3 loop is CASSVGPGRAFF. The CDR3 DNA reads as TGTGCCAGCAGCGTAGGTCCAGGGCGGGCTTTCTTT.

This rearrangement joins TRBV4-3 to TRBJ2-3, with 7 bases lining up with TRBD2. The CDR3 is 17 amino acids. CDR1 LGHNA and CDR2 YSLEER come from the germline V gene. V trimming: 1 base; J trimming: 0 bases; junction bases outside the gene matches: 7. CDR3 loop: CASSQGPSGTSTDTQYF. In DNA form, the CDR3 reads TGCGCCAGCAGCCAAGGTCCTAGCGGTACTAGCACAGATACGCAGTATTTT.

This clone was observed a few times. The CDR3 spells CASSLKWSAGGPLIKEQFF. Here the CDR3 DNA reads TGTGCCAGCAGCTTGAAATGGTCGGCGGGAGGCCCCCTTATAAAAGAGCAGTTCTTC. The V and J genes are TRBV5-4 and TRBJ2-1; TRBD2 matches 8 bases. Trimming cost V 1 base and J 10 bases; bases outside gene matches: 22. This CDR3 has 19 residues. Germline V gives CDR1 SGHNT, CDR2 YYREEE (reference sequence).

This chain uses TRBV11-3 with TRBJ2-5; D unclear. In germline, CDR1 is SGHNT, CDR2 YENEEA. V was clipped by 1 base and J by 5 bases, with 8 bases between them. This CDR3 spans 13 amino acids. The CDR3 loop reads CASSLGVAETQYF. The CDR3 nucleotides read TGTGCCAGCAGCTTAGGGGTAGCTGAGACCCAGTACTTC.

CDR3 region: CSVVGSIEAFF. In nucleotides, the CDR3 is TGCAGCGTTGTGGGTAGCATTGAAGCTTTCTTT. The J gene is TRBJ1-1, the V gene TRBV29-1; D unresolved. The CDR3 has 11 amino acids. V shed 4 bases and J shed 7 bases, with 10 bases lying between them. Germline loops: CDR1 SQVTM, CDR2 ANQGSEA.

In this sample, this clone turned up a few times. J is TRBJ1-1 and V is TRBV5-6; D might be TRBD1 (6 bases). Germline V CDR1 and CDR2: SGHDT, YYEEEE. V was shortened by 6 bases and J by 0 bases, with 15 bases between the two germline ends. This CDR3 has 15 amino acids. The CDR3 DNA sequence: TGTGCCAGCACCCGGGACAATACGCTGAACACTGAAGCTTTCTTT. Amino acids: CASTRDNTLNTEAFF.

This clone was recorded a few times. V and J are TRBV5-6 and TRBJ1-2; D might be TRBD1 (5 bases). The CDR3 sequence is 12 residues long. The germline V and J ends were trimmed by 0 bases and 7 bases, with 7 bases remaining between them. CDR1 is SGHDT and CDR2 is YYEEEE in the germline V gene. The CDR3 here is CASSLADTGYTF. Here the CDR3 DNA reads TGTGCCAGCAGCTTGGCGGACACTGGCTACACCTTC.

This clone was seen more than once but under ten times. The chain links TRBV15 to TRBJ1-5; perhaps TRBD1 as D (6 bases). CDR3 length: 14 residues. Trimming removed 4 bases at V and 6 bases at J, with 13 bases between. From germline, CDR1 is LNHNV and CDR2 YYDKDF (reference sequence). CDR3 protein: CATSTDSFVQPQHF. The CDR3 DNA reads as TGTGCCACCAGCACGGACAGTTTTGTTCAGCCCCAGCATTTT.

V usage is TRBV13 and J usage is TRBJ2-1, with D perhaps TRBD2 (6 bases). V shed 2 bases and J shed 3 bases, with 8 bases lying between them. The CDR3 is 14 residues long. Germline V gene sequence: CDR1 PRHDT, CDR2 FYEKMQ (reference sequence). The CDR3 nucleotides are TGTGCCAGCAGCTTAAGGGACTTCTACAATGAGCAGTTCTTC. This sequence encodes CASSLRDFYNEQFF. Together with reference TRBV13 and TRBJ2-1, the CDR3 gives the full variable domain: AAGVIQSPRHLIKEKRETATLKCYPIPRHDTVYWYQQGPGQDPQFLISFYEKMQSDKGSIPDRFSAQQFSDYHSELNMSSLELGDSALYFCASSLRDFYNEQFFGPGTRLTVL.

The rearrangement links TRBV7-9 to TRBJ2-5; 10 bases match TRBD1. Trimming removed 7 bases from V and 7 bases from J; junction bases left unmatched: 6. The CDR3 is made up of 13 amino acids. Germline lookup yields CDR1 SEHNR and CDR2 FQNEAQ (reference sequence). The CDR3 region is CASTGQGVGTQYF. The CDR3 coding sequence is TGTGCCAGCACCGGACAGGGGGTCGGGACCCAGTACTTC.

The chain combines TRBV18 with TRBJ2-3; 8 nucleotides agree with TRBD1. Looked up from germline, CDR1 is KGHSH and CDR2 is LQKENI. This CDR3 region has 16 residues. The V gene end was trimmed by 1 base and the J gene end by 3 bases; junction bases not matched to a gene: 6. The CDR3: CASSPRGQVITDTQYF. CDR3 nucleotide sequence: TGTGCCAGCTCACCACGGGGACAGGTCATTACAGATACGCAGTATTTT.

Concerning this clone itself: Other nucleotide sequences from this sample produce the same CDR3. The CDR3 spells CASSYLQGNYGYTF. Written as DNA, the CDR3 is TGTGCCAGCAGTTACTTACAGGGGAACTATGGCTACACCTTC. The gene calls are TRBV6-5 and TRBJ1-2, with TRBD1 matching 7 bases. The CDR3 sequence is 14 residues long. V lost 1 base and J lost 2; bases outside the gene matches: 1. CDR1 and CDR2 (germline): MNHEY, SVGAGI.

The J gene is TRBJ1-5, the V gene TRBV10-3, with 9 bases lining up with TRBD1. The CDR3 loop spans 15 amino acids. The germline V gene has CDR1 ENHRY and CDR2 SYGVKD. V was clipped by 4 bases and J by 5 bases; unmatched bases: 6. In nucleotides, the CDR3 is TGTGCCATCAGTGCGTCCGGGACAGGGTATCAGCCCCAGCATTTT. Amino acid sequence: CAISASGTGYQPQHF.

The V call is TRBV7-3, the J call TRBJ2-2, with a tentative D call TRBD1 (5 bases). This CDR3 contains 16 residues. V was cut by 4 bases and J by 1 base, with 13 bases left in between. CDR1 and CDR2 (germline): SGHTA, FQGTGA. CDR3 in amino acids: CASSSDSGQNTGELFF. CDR3 sequence (DNA): TGTGCCAGCAGCTCAGACTCTGGACAGAACACCGGGGAGCTGTTTTTT.

The chain joins TRBV13 to TRBJ2-1, with 11 bases fitting TRBD2. CDR1 PRHDT and CDR2 FYEKMQ come from the germline V gene (reference sequence). The CDR3 has 16 residues. V trimming: 5 bases; J trimming: 4 bases; junction bases outside the gene matches: 7. CDR3 sequence (DNA): TGTGCCAGCAGCCCCCCGACTAGCGGGAATTACAATGAGCAGTTCTTC. This encodes CASSPPTSGNYNEQFF.

This chain connects TRBV28 to TRBJ1-1; D perhaps matches TRBD1 (6 bases). V gave up 4 bases and J gave up 4 bases, with 16 bases separating them. Looked up from germline, CDR1 is MDHEN and CDR2 is SYDVKM. The CDR3 length is 15 residues. As DNA, the CDR3 is TGTGCCAGCAGTTCGACGGACAGTCCATCCACTGAAGCTTTCTTT. Translating it yields CASSSTDSPSTEAFF.

The V gene is TRBV7-9, the J gene TRBJ2-1, with TRBD1 identical over 8 bases. This CDR3 spans 14 amino acids. V was clipped by 5 bases and J by 5 bases; unmatched bases: 5. Germline assignment: CDR1 SEHNR and CDR2 FQNEAQ (reference sequence). CDR3 sequence reads: CASSPRQGNNEQFF. The CDR3 DNA sequence: TGTGCCAGCAGCCCCAGACAGGGGAACAATGAGCAGTTCTTC.

The V gene is TRBV27, the J gene TRBJ1-6, with D maybe TRBD1 (6 bases). Germline V lookup: CDR1 MNHEY, CDR2 SMNVEV (reference sequence). V lost 5 bases, J lost 9 bases, and 20 bases lay in between. The CDR3 has 16 residues. The CDR3 DNA reads TGTGCCAGCAGTCCAACTTCGACAGGTCTGGGTTCACCCCTCCACTTT. It specifies CASSPTSTGLGSPLHF.

The table lists this clone with a count of one. The chain joins TRBV10-3 to TRBJ1-1; D unresolved. Trimming pared 1 base from V and 1 base from J, leaving 7 bases between. This CDR3 is built from 14 residues. The germline CDR1 and CDR2 sequences are ENHRY and SYGVKD. The CDR3 DNA reads as TGTGCCATCAGTGAGTGGGCGGGGAACACTGAAGCTTTCTTT. Translated: CAISEWAGNTEAFF.

The CDR3: CASSQIQASEAFF. CDR3 DNA: TGCGCCAGCAGCCAGATACAGGCTTCCGAAGCTTTCTTT. V usage is TRBV4-1 and J usage is TRBJ1-1; D may be TRBD1 (5 bases). The germline V and J ends were trimmed by 3 bases and 8 bases, with 13 bases remaining between them. This CDR3 is built from 13 residues. Germline loops: CDR1 MGHRA, CDR2 YSYEKL.

The rearrangement uses TRBV10-3 and TRBJ2-1, with TRBD2 matching 9 bases. The germline V gene encodes CDR1 ENHRY and CDR2 SYGVKD. CDR3 length: 14 amino acids. J lost 2 bases, V lost 8 bases, and 4 bases had no gene match. The chain's CDR3 is CAIAAGGAYNEQFF. CDR3 sequence (DNA): TGTGCCATCGCGGCGGGGGGGGCCTACAATGAGCAGTTCTTC.

The chain employs TRBV16 and TRBJ1-2; 8 nucleotides line up with TRBD1. CDR3 size: 12 residues. CDR1 is KGHSY and CDR2 is FQNENV in the germline V gene. Trimming removed 3 bases from V and 7 bases from J; junction bases left unmatched: 1. The CDR3, as DNA: TGTGCCAGCAGCCAGGGGACAGGTGGCTACACCTTC. Its protein is CASSQGTGGYTF.

V gene TRBV7-9 combines with J gene TRBJ2-1; 8 positions match TRBD2. The CDR3 runs to 16 residues. J lost 8 bases, V lost 3 bases, and 12 bases had no gene match. Looked up from germline, CDR1 is SEHNR and CDR2 is FQNEAQ (reference sequence). CDR3 nucleotides: TGTGCCAGCAGCTTCGCACGGGGGGGCCTTTTGGATGAGCAGTTCTTC. Its protein product is CASSFARGGLLDEQFF.

The CDR3 sequence is CASWVAGGPQFF. CDR3 sequence (DNA): TGTGCCAGCTGGGTCGCGGGAGGGCCACAGTTCTTC. The chain has TRBV2 and TRBJ2-1, with 9 positions matching TRBD2. This CDR3 is built from 12 residues. In germline, CDR1 is SNHLY, CDR2 FYNNEI. V gave up 8 bases and J gave up 13 bases; unmatched junction bases: 9.

This chain uses TRBV5-6 with TRBJ1-2; no firm D call. Per germline, CDR1 SGHDT and CDR2 YYEEEE. This CDR3 spans 15 amino acids. V lost 4 bases, J lost 4 bases, and 17 bases lay in between. The CDR3 here is CASSASAFISYGYTF. In nucleotides, the CDR3 is TGTGCCAGCAGCGCTAGCGCTTTCATCAGCTATGGCTACACCTTC.

This chain joins TRBV29-1 and TRBJ2-7, with 11 bases aligning to TRBD1. Germline CDR1 SQVTM, CDR2 ANQGSEA. Trimming took 3 bases from V and 6 from J; bases not matched to a gene: 4. The CDR3 contains 13 residues. DNA for the CDR3: TGCAGCGTTGATAGGACAGGGGGCGGCGAGCAGTACTTC. This codes for CSVDRTGGGEQYF.

The chain carries TRBV24-1 and TRBJ2-2; D is undetermined. Trimming took off 5 bases at V and 1 base at J, with 10 bases between the two ends. CDR3 length equals 15 residues. The V gene's germline CDR1 is KGHDR and CDR2 SFDVKD. This chain's CDR3 is CATSGWAENTGELFF. The CDR3 nucleotides are TGTGCCACCAGTGGATGGGCAGAGAACACCGGGGAGCTGTTTTTT.

This rearrangement joins TRBV2 to TRBJ1-4, with D perhaps matching TRBD1 (6 bases). In germline, CDR1 is SNHLY, CDR2 FYNNEI. The CDR3 is made up of 12 amino acids. The V end lost 11 bases, the J end lost 2 bases, and 9 bases lay between the germline ends. The CDR3 sequence: CAWGPTNEKLFF. DNA for the CDR3: TGTGCCTGGGGGCCGACTAATGAAAAACTGTTTTTT.

The gene calls are TRBV6-5 and TRBJ1-4; 9 nucleotides align to TRBD1. From germline, CDR1 is MNHEY and CDR2 SVGAGI. This CDR3 is 14 amino acids long. The CDR3 bases are TGTCCCATTCCGGGGGACAGGGCTAATGAAAAACTGTTTTTT. Translating it yields CPIPGDRANEKLFF.

The V call is TRBV11-1, the J call TRBJ2-4; 8 bases line up with TRBD2. V lost 2 bases, J lost 8 bases, and 5 bases stayed unmatched. Germline assignment: CDR1 SGHAT and CDR2 FQDESV (reference sequence). CDR3 length equals 14 residues. The DNA of the CDR3 is TGTGCCAGCAGCTTAATGAGCGGGAGCGACATTCAGTACTTC. Protein sequence: CASSLMSGSDIQYF.

This sequence joins TRBV2 and TRBJ2-7, with 9 bases matching TRBD1. J was trimmed by 3 bases and V by 3 bases; bases with no gene match: 3. Per the germline V gene, CDR1 is SNHLY and CDR2 is FYNNEI. The CDR3 consists of 14 residues. DNA for the CDR3: TGTGCCAGCAGTGATGGGACAGGGCTCTACGAGCAGTACTTC. Translation gives CASSDGTGLYEQYF.